Below are 22 T cell receptor beta chains sequenced from a single sample in a study of shared clonotypes between healthy human individuals. Method: immunoSEQ multiplex PCR; TCRdb's copy keeps in-frame clones and lacks some. The table has 450,000 or so clones, roughly four fifths seen once. Input material: PBMCs. The receptors originated from a woman aged 40 to 50 in good health. Some clones in this sample may be carry-over from other donors' samples.

The chain joins TRBV6-5 to TRBJ2-1; 11 nucleotides line up with TRBD2. The CDR3 has 15 residues. Germline loops: CDR1 MNHEY, CDR2 SVGAGI. V lost 6 bases to trimming and J lost 8 bases; unmatched junction nucleotides: 9. The CDR3 nucleotides are TGTGCCAGCAGCCCCACTAGCGGGAGTAGCGATGAGCAGTTCTTC. It is translated as CASSPTSGSSDEQFF.

This clone was detected many times. The same CDR3 is also encoded by other DNA sequences in this sample. The gene calls are TRBV4-2 and TRBJ1-5; D remains ambiguous. The ends were cut back, 4 bases at V and 2 bases at J, with 18 bases in the middle. The CDR3 extends over 17 amino acids. Germline loops: CDR1 LGHNA, CDR2 YNFKEQ. CDR3: CASSPNFLIGGNQPQHF. The CDR3 nucleotides are TGTGCCAGCAGCCCCAACTTTCTTATTGGGGGCAATCAGCCCCAGCATTTT.

The chain couples TRBV18 to TRBJ1-5; TRBD2 aligns across 7 bases. The DNA end lines up better with TRBJ2-3; the J call may be wrong. CDR1 and CDR2 (germline): KGHSH, LQKENI. The CDR3 totals 16 residues. The CDR3 nucleotides are TGTGCCAGCTCACCAGGGGGGGGTTATAGCAATCAGCCCCAGTATTTT. This sequence encodes CASSPGGGYSNQPQYF.

V is TRBV15 and J is TRBJ1-1; D not certain. This CDR3 spans 12 amino acids. Germline-derived CDR1 and CDR2 are LNHNV and YYDKDF (reference sequence). Trimming left V 3 bases short and J 0 bases short, with 2 bases between. In nucleotides, the CDR3 is TGTGCCACCAGCAGTATGAACACTGAAGCTTTCTTT. Residues: CATSSMNTEAFF.

V usage is TRBV4-2 and J usage is TRBJ2-7; 8 bases are a match to TRBD2. This CDR3 comprises 15 residues. Germline loops: CDR1 LGHNA, CDR2 YNFKEQ. V was pared by 0 bases and J by 0 bases, with 1 base of the junction left unmatched. The CDR3 here is CASSQDGRASYEQYF. Here the CDR3 DNA reads TGTGCCAGCAGCCAAGACGGGAGGGCCTCCTACGAGCAGTACTTC.

V gene TRBV29-1 combines with J gene TRBJ2-1; 7 bases agree with TRBD2. The V segment lost 7 bases and the J segment 4 bases; nucleotides outside the gene matches: 10. Per the germline V gene, CDR1 is SQVTM and CDR2 is ANQGSEA. The CDR3 has 14 amino acids. The CDR3 bases are TGCAGCGCCCCAGGACTAGGTTTGTACAATGAGCAGTTCTTC. Its translation: CSAPGLGLYNEQFF.

This clone has more than one count but fewer than ten. This sequence is one base from a far larger clone and is likely a read error. Other DNA sequences from this sample encode an identical CDR3 as well. The V gene is TRBV15, the J gene TRBJ1-2; D remains ambiguous. With 3 bases removed from V and 7 bases from J, the gap between germline ends came to 12 bases. Germline V CDR1 and CDR2: LNHNV, YYDKDF (reference sequence). The CDR3 totals 13 residues. CDR3 in amino acids: CATSRGPLGGYTF. CDR3 DNA sequence: TGTGCCACCAGCAGGGGCCCTCTAGGTGGCTACACCTTC.

The V and J genes are TRBV5-1 and TRBJ2-1, with 10 bases lining up with TRBD2. CDR1 is SGHRS, CDR2 YFSETQ, per germline. The CDR3 consists of 17 residues. V shed 0 bases, J shed 14 bases, and the junction held 17 bases outside the gene matches. CDR3 loop: CASSLVPLASGSGKEFF. The CDR3 DNA reads TGCGCCAGCAGCTTGGTTCCGTTGGCTAGCGGGAGTGGTAAGGAGTTCTTC.

This clone has a handful of counts. The J gene is TRBJ1-2, the V gene TRBV5-8; possible D gene TRBD1, 5 bases. Between the trimmed V and J ends, which lost 7 bases and 1 base, there was a span of 14 bases. Germline V gives CDR1 SGHTS, CDR2 YDEGEE. The CDR3 runs 14 residues. Here the CDR3 DNA reads TGTGCCAGCTCGGGCAGGGCCTATAACTATGGCTACACCTTC. This translates into CASSGRAYNYGYTF. Combining the CDR3 with reference TRBV5-8 and TRBJ1-2 gives the whole variable domain EAGVTQSPTHLIKTRGQQATLRCSPISGHTSVYWYQQALGLGLQFLLWYDEGEERNRGNFPPRFSGRQFPNYSSELNVNALELEDSALYLCASSGRAYNYGYTFGSGTRLTVV.

The chain combines TRBV7-6 with TRBJ2-1; tentatively, D is TRBD1 or TRBD2 (5 bases each). V was trimmed by 4 bases and J by 4 bases, leaving 17 bases between them. This CDR3 region has 16 residues. Germline lookup yields CDR1 SGHVS and CDR2 FNYEAQ. CDR3 region: CASSSDGGVGYNEQFF. The CDR3 nucleotides read TGTGCCAGCAGCTCAGATGGGGGAGTAGGGTACAATGAGCAGTTCTTC.

Note on this clone: This sequence is one base from a far larger clone and is likely a read error. The chain has TRBV29-1 and TRBJ2-1, with D tentatively TRBD1 (5 bases). Germline lookup yields CDR1 SQVTM and CDR2 ANQGSEA. Trimming pared 0 bases from V and 13 bases from J, leaving 13 bases between. The CDR3 loop spans 12 amino acids. CDR3 in DNA: TGCAGCGTTGAAGAGTCACAGGAATTACAGTTCTTC. It translates to CSVEESQELQFF.

This clone has a count of ten or more. The identical CDR3 is also encoded by other nucleotide sequences in the sample. The V gene is TRBV27, the J gene TRBJ2-2; D call uncertain. The V and J ends lost 5 bases and 5 bases respectively, with 6 bases between them. The germline V gene has CDR1 MNHEY and CDR2 SMNVEV (reference sequence). The CDR3 consists of 12 residues. Here the CDR3 reads CASSHPTGELFF. The CDR3 bases are TGTGCCAGCAGTCACCCTACCGGGGAGCTGTTTTTT.

The J gene is TRBJ2-2, the V gene TRBV19; 11 bases agree with TRBD2. The V and J ends lost 5 bases and 6 bases, in that order; junction bases with no gene match: 11. This CDR3 is built from 17 residues. CDR1 and CDR2 (germline): LNHDA, SQIVND (reference sequence). CDR3 in amino acids: CASSVRTSGFPAGELFF. The CDR3 DNA reads TGTGCCAGTAGTGTCCGGACTAGCGGGTTTCCCGCCGGGGAGCTGTTTTTT.

This sequence joins TRBV10-2 and TRBJ1-3, with D possibly TRBD1 on 5 matching bases. V lost 3 bases and J 0 bases, leaving 12 bases between the germline ends. Germline CDR1 and CDR2: WSHSY and SAAADI. The CDR3 is 16 amino acids. CDR3 region: CASSDGGLSSGNTIYF. The CDR3 DNA sequence: TGCGCCAGCAGTGATGGGGGACTCAGCTCTGGAAACACCATATATTTT.

The table lists this clone with a few counts. This chain uses TRBV27 with TRBJ2-7; 9 nucleotides align to TRBD1. Per germline, CDR1 MNHEY and CDR2 SMNVEV (reference sequence). V lost 11 bases and J lost 4; bases outside the gene matches: 12. CDR3 length: 14 amino acids. The CDR3 bases are TGTGCCTGCTCCCGCGCGGGACAGGGTTACGAGCAGTACTTC. It is translated as CACSRAGQGYEQYF.

The V call is TRBV18, the J call TRBJ1-2; tentatively, D is TRBD1 (5 bases). V lost 5 bases, J lost 5 bases, and 15 bases lay in between. The CDR3 extends over 14 amino acids. Per the germline V gene, CDR1 is KGHSH and CDR2 is LQKENI. This chain's CDR3 is CASSGPGTDYGYTF. In DNA, the CDR3 is TGTGCCAGCTCAGGCCCCGGGACGGATTATGGCTACACCTTC. Combining the CDR3 with reference TRBV18 and TRBJ1-2 gives the whole variable domain NAGVMQNPRHLVRRRGQEARLRCSPMKGHSHVYWYRQLPEEGLKFMVYLQKENIIDESGMPKERFSAEFPKEGPSILRIQQVVRGDSAAYFCASSGPGTDYGYTFGSGTRLTVV.

The V call is TRBV7-9, the J call TRBJ2-2, with TRBD1 matching 7 bases. CDR1 and CDR2 (germline): SEHNR, FQNEAQ (reference sequence). CDR3 length: 15 residues. V trimming: 4 bases; J trimming: 5 bases; junction bases outside the gene matches: 7. CDR3 DNA sequence: TGTGCCAGCAGCTCGCGGACAGGATTGACCGGGGAGCTGTTTTTT. It translates to CASSSRTGLTGELFF.

This clone was seen only once. V and J are TRBV27 and TRBJ2-7; 12 nucleotides match TRBD2. From germline, CDR1 is MNHEY and CDR2 SMNVEV (reference sequence). This CDR3 region has 15 residues. Trimming cost V 6 bases and J 0 bases; bases outside gene matches: 3. CDR3 DNA sequence: TGTGCCAGCAGAAGGACTAGCGGGGTCTCCTACGAGCAGTACTTC. Encoded protein: CASRRTSGVSYEQYF.

This chain uses TRBV9 with TRBJ2-5; unclear D gene. This CDR3 has 14 residues. V was trimmed by 1 base and J by 0 bases, leaving 7 bases between them. Looked up from germline, CDR1 is SGDLS and CDR2 is YYNGEE. CDR3 sequence reads: CASSVSQYQETQYF. The CDR3 DNA sequence: TGTGCCAGCAGCGTATCCCAGTACCAAGAGACCCAGTACTTC.

On this clone itself: This likely stems from a read error, as it lies one base from a far larger clone. This CDR3 is also generated by other DNA sequences in the sample. The chain's CDR3 is CASSTGGTEAFF. The CDR3 DNA is TGTGCCAGCAGTACAGGGGGGACTGAAGCTTTCTTT. This sequence joins TRBV2 and TRBJ1-1; the match to TRBD1 covers 8 bases. The CDR3 is made up of 12 amino acids. The J segment lost 5 bases and the V segment lost 5 bases, leaving 1 base of the junction unmatched. Germline V CDR1 and CDR2: SNHLY, FYNNEI.

This chain joins TRBV18 and TRBJ1-1; no firm D call. This CDR3 contains 14 residues. V was clipped by 2 bases and J by 4 bases, with 11 bases between them. The germline CDR1 and CDR2 sequences are KGHSH and LQKENI. In DNA form, the CDR3 reads TGTGCCAGCTCACCAGGGGATTGGGCCACTGAAGCTTTCTTT. The encoded protein is CASSPGDWATEAFF.

This clone was seen more than once but under ten times. The chain links TRBV27 to TRBJ2-7, with D unresolved. Per the germline V gene, CDR1 is MNHEY and CDR2 is SMNVEV (reference sequence). V lost 5 bases and J lost 1, with 15 bases in between. There are 15 residues in the CDR3. The CDR3 DNA is TGTGCCAGCAGTCCCCAGGACGGTCTGTCCTACGAGCAGTACTTC. Protein: CASSPQDGLSYEQYF.